The 16 T cell receptor beta chains reported below all come from one sample, sequenced in a study of shared clonotypes between healthy human individuals. Generated by immunoSEQ multiplex PCR, the TCRdb table keeps only in-frame clones and is missing some. This sample has about 1.5 million clones, with under 99% found just once. The sequencing input was naive CD4+ T cells sorted from blood. Subset denoted: CD45RA+ positively selected. These receptors all stem from a man aged 25-45 years in good health.

The chain employs TRBV19 and TRBJ1-1; D unclear. Germline V lookup: CDR1 LNHDA, CDR2 SQIVND (reference sequence). V lost 9 bases and J lost 5, with 22 bases in between. The CDR3 is 15 residues long. CDR3 DNA: TGTGCCAGCCACCACCGCAGGATCCTATGGACTGAAGCTTTCTTT. Residues: CASHHRRILWTEAFF.

As DNA, the CDR3 is TGTGCCAGCAGCGCGCCCCGACTAGCAGGGAATGAGCAGTTCTTC. Translated, it gives CASSAPRLAGNEQFF. The chain couples TRBV7-9 to TRBJ2-1, with TRBD2 identical over 7 bases. CDR1 and CDR2 from the germline V gene are SEHNR and FQNEAQ (reference sequence). The V segment lost 5 bases and the J segment 7 bases; nucleotides outside the gene matches: 11. The CDR3 extends over 15 amino acids. Looking up the rest from reference TRBV7-9 and TRBJ2-1 gives the full variable domain: DTGVSQNPRHKITKRGQNVTFRCDPISEHNRLYWYRQTLGQGPEFLTYFQNEAQLEKSRLLSDRFSAERPKGSFSTLEIQRTEQGDSAMYLCASSAPRLAGNEQFFGPGTRLTVL.

The V gene is TRBV6-6, the J gene TRBJ2-7; D remains unclear. Germline loops: CDR1 MNHNY, CDR2 SVGAGI (reference sequence). Trimming took 4 bases from V and 4 from J, leaving 8 bases between them. CDR3 length: 12 residues. The CDR3 DNA follows: TGTGCCAGCAGTTCACAAAATTACGAGCAGTACTTC. It translates to CASSSQNYEQYF.

The CDR3 sequence is CASNSAGTYTDTQYF. The CDR3 DNA reads TGTGCCAGCAATTCGGCAGGGACTTACACAGATACGCAGTATTTT. This sequence joins TRBV28 and TRBJ2-3; possible D gene TRBD2, 6 bases. Per germline, CDR1 MDHEN and CDR2 SYDVKM. CDR3 length equals 15 residues. Trimming removed 7 bases at V and 2 bases at J, with 16 bases between.

The chain employs TRBV28 and TRBJ2-7; perhaps TRBD1 as D (5 bases). Trimming pared 4 bases from V and 1 base from J, leaving 23 bases between. The germline CDR1 and CDR2 sequences are MDHEN and SYDVKM. The CDR3 is 18 residues long. CDR3 residues: CASSSPNPTGSFSYEQYF. The CDR3 DNA is TGTGCCAGCAGTTCCCCAAACCCAACAGGAAGCTTTTCCTACGAGCAGTACTTC.

This chain uses TRBV27 with TRBJ2-7; D uncertain. The V gene's germline CDR1 is MNHEY and CDR2 SMNVEV (reference sequence). The CDR3 loop spans 15 amino acids. V lost 5 bases, J lost 0 bases, and 14 bases lay in between. In DNA form, the CDR3 reads TGTGCCAGCAGTCCGGAGCCCCTGAGCTCCTACGAGCAGTACTTC. Translated, it gives CASSPEPLSSYEQYF.

This chain joins TRBV6-5 and TRBJ1-2, with D possibly matching TRBD1 (5 bases). V shed 4 bases and J shed 1 base, with 7 bases lying between them. Germline lookup yields CDR1 MNHEY and CDR2 SVGAGI. The CDR3 extends over 13 amino acids. This CDR3 reads CASSLQVNYGYTF. The CDR3, as DNA: TGTGCCAGCAGTTTACAGGTTAACTATGGCTACACCTTC.

CDR3 nucleotides: TGTGCCAGCAGCCTAGGGGAGACTAGCGGGGCAACCACAGATACGCAGTATTTT. The encoded protein is CASSLGETSGATTDTQYF. J is TRBJ2-3 and V is TRBV7-8; 11 nucleotides align to TRBD2. The V segment lost 5 bases and the J segment 2 bases; nucleotides outside the gene matches: 12. Germline V lookup: CDR1 SGHVS, CDR2 FQNEAQ. This CDR3 region has 18 residues. The entire variable domain, with the rest obtained from reference TRBV7-8 and TRBJ2-3, is as follows: GAGVSQSPRYKVAKRGQDVALRCDPISGHVSLFWYQQALGQGPEFLTYFQNEAQLDKSGLPSDRFFAERPEGSVSTLKIQRTQQEDSAVYLCASSLGETSGATTDTQYFGPGTRLTVL.

CDR3 loop: CASSSRTGGARSTDTQYF. The CDR3 coding sequence is TGTGCCAGCAGCTCACGGACAGGGGGGGCCCGGAGCACAGATACGCAGTATTTT. The chain joins TRBV7-2 to TRBJ2-3; TRBD1 agrees at 10 bases. The CDR3 loop spans 18 amino acids. The germline V gene has CDR1 SGHTA and CDR2 FQGNSA. V lost 4 bases, J lost 0 bases, and 10 bases stayed unmatched.

The chain joins TRBV6-1 to TRBJ1-3; D remains ambiguous. Germline V CDR1 and CDR2: MNHNS, SASEGT. This CDR3 is 14 amino acids long. Trimming shortened V by 6 bases and J by 0 bases, and 9 bases separated the two germline ends. CDR3 DNA: TGTGCCAGCAGCCACGACCCCTCTGGAAACACCATATATTTT. Its translation is CASSHDPSGNTIYF.

This clone has a single count. The chain recombines TRBV6-1 with TRBJ1-4; 9 nucleotides agree with TRBD1. Germline lookup yields CDR1 MNHNS and CDR2 SASEGT. Trimming cost V 6 bases and J 5 bases; bases outside gene matches: 4. This CDR3 spans 14 amino acids. The CDR3 DNA is TGTGCCAGCAGACGACAGGGGGAAAATGAAAAACTGTTTTTT. Protein product: CASRRQGENEKLFF.

V usage is TRBV28 and J usage is TRBJ2-1, with 13 bases that match TRBD2. Trimming removed 10 bases from V and 7 bases from J; junction bases left unmatched: 4. This CDR3 spans 13 amino acids. CDR1 is MDHEN and CDR2 is SYDVKM in the germline V gene. The chain's CDR3 is CATGLAGVNEQFF. The CDR3 DNA sequence: TGTGCCACCGGACTAGCGGGAGTAAATGAGCAGTTCTTC. Filled out from reference TRBV28 and TRBJ2-1, the complete variable domain reads DVKVTQSSRYLVKRTGEKVFLECVQDMDHENMFWYRQDPGLGLRLIYFSYDVKMKEKGDIPEGYSVSREKKERFSLILESASTNQTSMYLCATGLAGVNEQFFGPGTRLTVL.

The genes are TRBV7-8 and TRBJ2-7, with TRBD2 matching 10 bases. This CDR3 spans 19 amino acids. J was trimmed by 1 base and V by 2 bases; bases with no gene match: 14. Per the germline V gene, CDR1 is SGHVS and CDR2 is FQNEAQ. CDR3: CASSLRILAGGHLSYEQYF. In nucleotides, the CDR3 is TGTGCCAGCAGCTTAAGGATATTAGCGGGAGGCCATCTATCCTACGAGCAGTACTTC.

This chain joins TRBV5-4 and TRBJ1-3; D is perhaps TRBD1 (5 bases). Trimming stripped 4 bases from V and 4 bases from J, with 15 bases between. CDR1 and CDR2 (germline): SGHNT, YYREEE (reference sequence). The CDR3 runs to 15 residues. The CDR3 DNA reads as TGTGCCAGCAGCAAGCAAGGGGTCCGGGGAAACACCATATATTTT. This translates into CASSKQGVRGNTIYF.

The chain is built from TRBV27 and TRBJ2-3; D unresolved. CDR3 length: 15 residues. Germline loops: CDR1 MNHEY, CDR2 SMNVEV (reference sequence). Trimming pared 1 base from V and 0 bases from J, leaving 8 bases between. CDR3 sequence reads: CASSLFPLSTDTQYF. DNA of the CDR3: TGTGCCAGCAGTTTATTTCCTCTTAGCACAGATACGCAGTATTTT.

The rearrangement joins TRBV9 to TRBJ2-7, with 8 bases aligning to TRBD2. This CDR3 contains 13 residues. J gave up 6 bases and V 5 bases, and 7 bases lay outside the gene matches. Germline CDR1 is SGDLS and CDR2 is YYNGEE. For the CDR3, the DNA is TGTGCCAGCAGTCTAGGACTAGCTGGCGAGCAGTACTTC. Its protein product is CASSLGLAGEQYF.